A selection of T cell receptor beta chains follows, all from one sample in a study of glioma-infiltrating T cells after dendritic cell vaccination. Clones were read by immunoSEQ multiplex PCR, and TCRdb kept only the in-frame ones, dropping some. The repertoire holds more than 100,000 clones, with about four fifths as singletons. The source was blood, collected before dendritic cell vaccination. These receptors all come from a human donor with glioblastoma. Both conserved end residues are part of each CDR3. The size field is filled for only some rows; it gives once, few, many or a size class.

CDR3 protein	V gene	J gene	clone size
CASSGTGSVTQYF	TRBV19	TRBJ2-5	NA
CASSATGGGGHEQFF	TRBV6-4	TRBJ2-1	NA
CASSPWEIKNIQYF	TRBV7-9	TRBJ2-4	NA
CASSLRFTASFSGEQYF	TRBV28	TRBJ2-7	few
CASSLEGDEQFF	TRBV7-9	TRBJ2-1	NA
CASSPDRVWEKLFF	TRBV19	TRBJ1-4	NA
CASSTRNRQASTDTQYF	TRBV21-1	TRBJ2-3	NA
CASSSLGGRTGELFF	TRBV11-2	TRBJ2-2	NA
CASSQYIINEQFF	TRBV4-1	TRBJ2-1	NA
CASSKGLALTDTQYF	TRBV5-1	TRBJ2-3	NA